The clone carrying this T cell receptor (beta chain) occurred many times. No antigen is known for it. Universal primer sites and UMIs were introduced during 5'RACE template-switching synthesis of TCR cDNA. TCRdb fed the 5' RACE reads into MiXCR, producing one record per CDR3 protein. This sample has some 250,000 distinct CDR3 sequences; roughly 7.2% occur once, and the top ten carry about 0.85%. This specimen belongs to a study of T cells after yellow fever vaccination. Findings of the study overall: Reappearance after the booster was observed for most primary-vaccination clones (about 97% CD4, about 85% CD8). The secondary response showed a weaker magnitude and a faster peak, day 5 versus 15.

The receptor comes from a young man who received the YFV17D yellow fever vaccine. Sequencing was performed on CD4+ T cells sorted from PBMCs, taken 15 days after the yellow fever booster vaccination.

CDR3 DNA: TGTGCCAGCAGCAACAGGGGACGCCTCACCGGGGAGCTGTTTTTT. The encoded protein is CASSNRGRLTGELFF. This sequence joins TRBV12-3 or TRBV12-4 and TRBJ2-2; the match to TRBD1 covers 7 bases. The CDR3 is made up of 15 amino acids. V was clipped by 6 bases and J by 4 bases; unmatched bases: 8.